A selection of T cell receptor beta chains follows, all from one sample in a study of CD8 T cells in ankylosing spondylitis. TCRdb analysed the 5' RACE reads with MiXCR anew, one entry per CDR3 protein. The sample records around 540,000 distinct CDR3 sequences, roughly 13% being singletons. Input material: blood, either unsorted or a sorted T cell fraction (not recorded which). Receptor source: a male donor with ankylosing spondylitis. Each CDR3 is given without its conserved first and last residue.

v_call	cdr3_length	j_call	cdr3_aa
TRBV5-1	13	TRBJ2-5	ASSPGRGHQETQY
TRBV5-1	12	TRBJ2-2	ASMRGQNTGELF
TRBV29-1	10	TRBJ1-2	SAQAANYGYT
TRBV20-1	14	TRBJ2-7	SARGTSGMSVYEQY
TRBV20-1	11	TRBJ1-3	SSLRDSGNTIY
TRBV11-2	13	TRBJ2-2	ASSSRGLRTGELF
TRBV6-2/TRBV6-3	13	TRBJ1-2	ASSLDGLVIDGYT
TRBV5-1	11	TRBJ2-5	ASSYLYQETQY
TRBV20-1	11	TRBJ2-5	SARGPLQETQY
TRBV5-5	14	TRBJ2-3	ASSRGTSGRVDTQY
TRBV14	11	TRBJ2-1	ASSQVQINEQF
TRBV9	14	TRBJ2-3	ASSVGGGLSTDTQY
TRBV5-1	13	TRBJ2-1	ASSLGLAGEGEQF
TRBV20-1	14	TRBJ1-1	SARGARGKGSTEAF
TRBV20-1	12	TRBJ2-3	SANPGLRTDTQY
TRBV5-1	13	TRBJ1-4	ASSFPDRENEKLF
TRBV24-1	17	TRBJ2-2	ATSDPTGLRGENTGELF
TRBV20-1	15	TRBJ2-3	SARPPGGTGGTDTQY
TRBV12-3/TRBV12-4	15	TRBJ2-2	ASSLGLAGLNTGELF
TRBV14	13	TRBJ2-1	ASSRGQGAYNEQF
TRBV12-3/TRBV12-4	12	TRBJ2-1	AIDSGRAYNEQF
TRBV14	14	TRBJ2-2	ASSRRQGANTGELF
TRBV20-1	11	TRBJ2-2	SASSGMTGELF
TRBV6-2/TRBV6-3	13	TRBJ2-1	ASTLGVAGINEQF
TRBV24-1	9	TRBJ2-1	ATSLAGPQF
TRBV20-1	12	TRBJ2-3	SASPGHYTDTQY
TRBV5-6	14	TRBJ2-2	ASRSTSGEGYGELF
TRBV20-1	12	TRBJ2-1	SAPSGASYNEQF
TRBV6-1	17	TRBJ2-7	ASRPRLAGGQPISYEQY
TRBV15	10	TRBJ2-1	ATSLVSGEQF
TRBV5-1	13	TRBJ2-6	ASSYRVSGANVLT
TRBV24-1	15	TRBJ2-2	ATSDPSGTSNTGELF
TRBV18	14	TRBJ1-4	ASSPEPLQGYEKLF
TRBV2	11	TRBJ1-5	ASRGQSNQPQH
TRBV2	11	TRBJ2-3	ASSVAEADTQY
TRBV7-8	10	TRBJ2-7	ASSFTGDEQY
TRBV2	12	TRBJ2-1	ASSPRTGANEQF
TRBV11-2	11	TRBJ2-1	ASSPWRFNEQF
TRBV29-1	14	TRBJ2-1	SVGAGQALEINEQF
TRBV10-3	12	TRBJ2-7	AISVASGIYEQY
TRBV29-1	13	TRBJ2-3	SVGATSGSSSTQY
TRBV5-1	13	TRBJ2-1	ASSSTGLGLDEQF
TRBV20-1	9	TRBJ2-3	SARSADTQY
TRBV5-1	12	TRBJ1-1	ASSLGAGSTEAF
TRBV5-1	13	TRBJ2-2	ASSTGTSGTGELF
TRBV3-1	14	TRBJ2-1	ASSQLGLTLPNEQF
TRBV10-3	14	TRBJ1-1	AISPLGQGVNTEAF
TRBV2	11	TRBJ2-1	ATGLTLYNEQF
TRBV27	15	TRBJ1-1	ASSLQGIQDRNTEAF
TRBV6-1	13	TRBJ2-5	ASRPRTSGRETQY
TRBV11-2	14	TRBJ2-7	ASSLVARGAPYEQY
TRBV5-1	12	TRBJ2-6	ASSGNSGAHVLT